This T cell receptor (beta chain) was sequenced for a study of cytomegalovirus exposure and HLA in healthy donors. Turning to the study itself: The Caucasian-associated ancestry cluster contained about 80% of the approximately 430 genotyped donors. Study-level findings and limits: Accounts indicate the classifier identified cytomegalovirus status with strong specificity and sensitivity.

Germline V gene sequence: CDR1 MGHRA, CDR2 YSYEKL. The V end lost 4 bases, the J end lost 5 bases, and 11 bases lay between the germline ends. The CDR3 covers 13 residues. Worth noting for this clone: Its antigen is unidentified.

Primers: 60 Vbeta forward and 13 Jbeta reverse. Method: immunoSEQ multiplex PCR; TCRdb's copy keeps in-frame clones and lacks some. The sample lists under 90,000 clones, roughly 80% seen once, with 7% to 7.5% in the top ten. J is TRBJ2-5 and V is TRBV4-1; TRBD1 is a possible D gene (6 bases). The origin of this receptor is a woman between 35 and 50 years old in good health and CMV-seronegative. Material: PBMCs. CDR3 DNA sequence: TGCGCCAGCAGCCGGGGGCCTTGGGAGACCCAGTACTTC. Protein sequence: CASSRGPWETQYF.